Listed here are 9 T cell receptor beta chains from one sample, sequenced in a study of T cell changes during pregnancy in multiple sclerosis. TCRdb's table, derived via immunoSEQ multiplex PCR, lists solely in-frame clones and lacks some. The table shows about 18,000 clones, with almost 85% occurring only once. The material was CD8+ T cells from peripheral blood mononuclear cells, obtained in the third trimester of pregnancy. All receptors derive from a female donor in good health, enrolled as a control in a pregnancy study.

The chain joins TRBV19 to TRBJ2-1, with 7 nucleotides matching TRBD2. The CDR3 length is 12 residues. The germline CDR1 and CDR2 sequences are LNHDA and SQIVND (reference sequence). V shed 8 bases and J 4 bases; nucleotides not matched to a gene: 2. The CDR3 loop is CASLGGYNEQFF. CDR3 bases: TGTGCCAGTCTGGGAGGGTACAATGAGCAGTTCTTC.

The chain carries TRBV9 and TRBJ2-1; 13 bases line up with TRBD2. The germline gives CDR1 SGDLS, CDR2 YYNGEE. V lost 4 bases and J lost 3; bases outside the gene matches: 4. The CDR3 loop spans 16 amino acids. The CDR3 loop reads CASSPGLAGHYNEQFF. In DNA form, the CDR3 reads TGTGCCAGCAGCCCGGGACTAGCGGGGCACTACAATGAGCAGTTCTTC.

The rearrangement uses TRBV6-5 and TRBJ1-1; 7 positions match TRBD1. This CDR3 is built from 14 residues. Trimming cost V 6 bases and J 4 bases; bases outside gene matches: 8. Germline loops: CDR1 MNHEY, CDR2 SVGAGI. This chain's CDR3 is CASSFDRDGTEAFF. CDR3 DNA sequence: TGTGCCAGCAGCTTTGACAGGGACGGCACTGAAGCTTTCTTT.

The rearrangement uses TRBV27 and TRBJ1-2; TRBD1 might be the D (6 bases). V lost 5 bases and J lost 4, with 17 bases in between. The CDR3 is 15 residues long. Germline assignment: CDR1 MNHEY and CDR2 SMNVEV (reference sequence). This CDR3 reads CASSATGGAGYGYTF. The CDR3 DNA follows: TGTGCCAGCAGTGCTACGGGGGGGGCAGGCTATGGCTACACCTTC.

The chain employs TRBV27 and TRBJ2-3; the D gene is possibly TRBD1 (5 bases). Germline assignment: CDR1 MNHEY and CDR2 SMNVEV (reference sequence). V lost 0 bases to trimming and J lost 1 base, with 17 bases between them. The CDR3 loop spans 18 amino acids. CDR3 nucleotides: TGTGCCAGCAGTTTATCGGCTGCACAGGCCCTTCGCACAGATACGCAGTATTTT. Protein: CASSLSAAQALRTDTQYF.

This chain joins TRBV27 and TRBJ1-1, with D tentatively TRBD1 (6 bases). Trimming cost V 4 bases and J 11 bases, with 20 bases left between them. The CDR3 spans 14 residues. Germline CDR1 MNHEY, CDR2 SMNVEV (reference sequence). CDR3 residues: CASSSQTGQVVAFF. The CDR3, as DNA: TGTGCCAGCAGTTCCCAGACAGGACAAGTGGTGGCTTTCTTT.

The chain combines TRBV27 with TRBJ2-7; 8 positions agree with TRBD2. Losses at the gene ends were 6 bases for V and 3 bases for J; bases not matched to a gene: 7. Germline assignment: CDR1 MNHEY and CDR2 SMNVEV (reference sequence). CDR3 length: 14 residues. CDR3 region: CASSSGGRLYEQYF. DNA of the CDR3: TGTGCCAGCAGCTCGGGGGGGAGGCTCTACGAGCAGTACTTC.

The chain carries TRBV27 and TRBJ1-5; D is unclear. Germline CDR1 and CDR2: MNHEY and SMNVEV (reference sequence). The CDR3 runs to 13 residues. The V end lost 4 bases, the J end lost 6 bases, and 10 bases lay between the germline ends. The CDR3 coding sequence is TGTGCCAGCAGTTCGTCGAGGATTCAGCCCCAGCATTTT. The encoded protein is CASSSSRIQPQHF.

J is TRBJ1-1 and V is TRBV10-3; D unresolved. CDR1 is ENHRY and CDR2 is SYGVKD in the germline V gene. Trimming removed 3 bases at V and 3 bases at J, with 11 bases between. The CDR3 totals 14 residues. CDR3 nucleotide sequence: TGTGCCATCAGTGATTCGTTGGAGTACACTGAAGCTTTCTTT. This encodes CAISDSLEYTEAFF.